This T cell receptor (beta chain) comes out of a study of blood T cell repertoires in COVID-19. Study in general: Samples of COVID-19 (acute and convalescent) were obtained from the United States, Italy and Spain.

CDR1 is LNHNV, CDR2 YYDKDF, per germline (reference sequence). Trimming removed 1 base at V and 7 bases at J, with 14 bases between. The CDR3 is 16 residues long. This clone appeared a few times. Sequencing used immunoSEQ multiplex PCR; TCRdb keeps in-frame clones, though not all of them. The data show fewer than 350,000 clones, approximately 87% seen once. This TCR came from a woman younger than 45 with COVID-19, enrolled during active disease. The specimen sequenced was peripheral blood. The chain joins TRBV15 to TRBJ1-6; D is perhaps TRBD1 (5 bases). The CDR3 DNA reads TGTGCCACCAGCAGAGTGCGCGGCAGGGCAAATTCACCCCTCCACTTT. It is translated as CATSRVRGRANSPLHF.